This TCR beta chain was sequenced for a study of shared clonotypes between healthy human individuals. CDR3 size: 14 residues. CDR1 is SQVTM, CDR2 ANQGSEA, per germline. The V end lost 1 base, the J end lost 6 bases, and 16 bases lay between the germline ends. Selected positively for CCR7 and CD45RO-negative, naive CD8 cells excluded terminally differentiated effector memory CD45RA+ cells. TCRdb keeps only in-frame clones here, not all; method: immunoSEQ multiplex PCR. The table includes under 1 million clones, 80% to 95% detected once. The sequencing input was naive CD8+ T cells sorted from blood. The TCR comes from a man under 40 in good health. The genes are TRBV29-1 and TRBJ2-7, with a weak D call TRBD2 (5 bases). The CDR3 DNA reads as TGCAGCGTTGAAGCTCCCTCCCTAGGAGGCGAGCAGTACTTC. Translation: CSVEAPSLGGEQYF.